The source of this T cell receptor (beta chain) is a study of shared clonotypes between healthy human individuals (TCRdb year 2020). In terms of the full investigation: A couple of women and a few men aged 18 to 49 years were included in the cohort. Per donor, three plates each were used for CD4 naive and CD4 memory, two for CD8 naive, and one for CD8 memory. Blood TCR repertoires of a handful of healthy adults were deeply sequenced to estimate repertoire size and the extent of clonotype sharing between individuals. To increase sequencing depth and limit assay-specific biases, different laboratories used diverse techniques to prepare libraries and sequence TCR repertoires. Leukapheresis yielded between about 0.8 and 9.5 billion PBMCs per donor.

TCR CDR3 regions were amplified from genomic DNA by multiplex PCR using the deep immunoSEQ assay. For each cell subset, the extracted genomic DNA was distributed evenly across all wells of several immunoSEQ 96-well plates, and each plate served as one replicate. For sorted subsets, each replicate PCR was loaded with approximately 0.2 ug genomic DNA, equivalent to 25,000 to 35,000 T cell genomes. Purified libraries were quantified with a Qubit 3.0 fluorometer, sized on a Bioanalyzer 2100, and re-quantified with the KAPA Library Quantification kit. Every immunoSEQ 96-well plate was sequenced on a dedicated single-read 150-cycle Illumina NextSeq 550 flow cell. In the paper's pipeline: Because only junctional sequences without quality scores were contained in the immunoSEQ output, filtering matching that applied to full-length reads could not be performed. Sequences were annotated with PyIR, a Python wrapper for IgBLAST v1.9, and V/J genes and CDR3 were assigned using IMGT germline references. Reads with weak V/J assignments (E-value above 1e-6), missing CDR3, stop codons, out-of-frame junctions, or ambiguous translated residues were removed. V3J clonotypes were defined by identical inferred V gene, J gene, and CDR3 amino acid sequence. Percentage overlap between repertoires was calculated by dividing the number of shared unique clonotypes by the size of the smaller repertoire. Richness of each repertoire was evaluated using RTK rarefaction, the Chao1 estimator, and Recon v2.1 estimates of unobserved clonotypes. Generation probabilities were computed with OLGA for all TCRbeta clonotypes obtained by the gDNA method from a handful of donors. TCRdb took this table from immuneACCESS and kept in-frame rearrangements with V and J called. Such tables lack part of the clones; where checked against another copy, unresolved V genes explain under half of the gap, and the rest is unexplained. V and J calls and clone size are given by that table; D and trimming were obtained from the DNA. Recorded for this sample are about 320,000 clones; around nine tenths of them occurred a single time. The ten largest account for roughly 17% of the sample.

Note on this clone: Its specific antigen is unknown. The input lacks base qualities; no much larger clone sits a single base away.

Healthy HIV-negative adults with no recently reported acute infections or vaccinations were included as donors. Every donor was a Caucasian adult living in Nashville, Tennessee, USA. CD8 memory samples were composed of magnetically selected CD45RO+ cells combined with CCR7-negative CD45RA+ effector memory (TemRA) cells. Blood was obtained by leukapheresis, after which PBMCs were separated by Ficoll-Histopaque density gradient centrifugation and cryopreserved in liquid nitrogen vapor phase. Purity and quantity of every magnetically sorted T cell population were checked by analytical flow cytometry. Genomic DNA was isolated from every sorted fraction and measured by UV absorbance on a Nanodrop 2000c. Study-wide conclusions, independent of this receptor: Based on pairwise subsampling, the degree of clonotype sharing among donors was expected to be affected by sequencing depth. Naive subsets generally had larger estimated clonotype richness than memory subsets. The small number of donors limited the genetic and exposure-history diversity represented. Sharing across four donors was observed for approximately 5% of naive CD4, less than 4% of naive CD8, about 2.3% of memory CD4, and around 0.4% of memory CD8 clonotypes. Only blood was sampled, and tissue TCR repertoires likely differ from those in blood. Rarefaction of sorted-subset datasets indicated incomplete sequencing despite the large sequencing depth. Clonotypes shared by all four sorted-subset donors showed higher generation probabilities than non-shared clonotypes.

The CDR3 goes from the cysteine to the phenylalanine over 14 residues. Only the CDR3 portion is preserved as DNA: 42 bases, with reading frame beginning at the first base. V trim: 8 bases; J trim: 5 bases; unmatched bases: 4. As encoded in the germline V gene, CDR1 is SGHAT while CDR2 is FQNNGV. The chain links TRBV11-2 with TRBJ2-7, with 15 central nucleotides matching TRBD2. This receptor was identified in a young man in good health. Sequenced material: memory CD8+ T cells sorted from blood. The cell subset or site label corresponds to: CD45RO+ cells pooled with CCR7-negative TemRA cells. Here is the DNA: TGTGCCAGCGGACTAGCGGGAGGGGTCCACGAGCAGTACTTC. This yields the protein CASGLAGGVHEQYF.